The entry below gives a single TCR beta chain sequence along with its context. No antigen is known for it. There are 14 residues in the CDR3. Using quantitative 5'-RACE with molecular barcodes, the authors made TCR beta libraries. Using its own MiXCR run on the 5' RACE reads, TCRdb lists one record per CDR3 protein. This sample has about 240,000 distinct CDR3 sequences; around 10% occur once, and the top ten carry 6% to 7.5%. This sample was included in a study of CD8 T cells in ankylosing spondylitis. Study findings and constraints: With a CD8+ phenotype, disease-linked clones were relatively rare in peripheral blood.

The source is a male donor with ankylosing spondylitis or in good health (not recorded which). The gene calls are TRBV21-1 and TRBJ2-5. TRBV21-1 represents a pseudogene. Sequenced material: blood, either unsorted or a sorted T cell fraction (not recorded which). The CDR3 DNA follows: TGTGCCAGCAGCAAAGTAGAACACGGAGAGACCCAGTACTTC. It translates to CASSKVEHGETQYF.